This TCR beta chain was sequenced during a study of blood T cells in healthy people across ages (dated by TCRdb to about 2015). Turning to the overall study: In model experiments, roughly one uniquely barcoded TCR beta cDNA molecule per two T cells was captured by template switching. Age-related changes in TCR beta repertoire diversity were measured in the study by deep sequencing normalized with unique cDNA molecular identifiers. Four age groups were formed from the donors: young (average roughly 15 years), middle-aged (approximately 40), aged (around 62) and long-lived (less than 85). To avoid experimental bias, donors of different ages were spread randomly across the sequencing lanes. Using the same blood draw, the study looked at two additional independent replicas of 1 million unique cDNA reads for two donors, one aged 18 to 30 and the other aged 80 or older.

Comment on this clonotype: The antigen it binds to is not known. Within one base of it there is no much larger clone, and no base qualities were kept.

The study at large found these results: Because donor CMV infection status was unknown, age-related changes in expanded clonotypes were potentially confounded. Observed TCR beta diversity correlated strongly with the percentage of naive T cells measured by flow cytometry. Total diversity estimates from one million sequenced T cells were considered lower bounds and underestimates. Bulk unsorted PBMC profiling prevented conclusive comparison of naive and antigen-experienced compartments. The long-lived group showed more naive CD4+ T cells, fewer expanded clones and increased TCR diversity than the aged group, suggesting age selection. As age increased, observed TCR beta diversity per million T cells dropped in a roughly linear way, and a significant reduction was already evident by age 40.

Based on the germline V gene, the CDR1 and CDR2 sequences are MGHDK and SYGVNS. The CDR3 numbers 16 residues from cysteine through phenylalanine. CDR3 DNA only is kept here, 48 bases in frame from base 1. Unmatched junction bases come to 3, with V trimmed by 2 bases and J by 2 bases. The roughly 37 donors, aged 6 to 90 years, were systemically healthy Caucasian individuals from Russia. Each donor gave about 9.2 milliliters of peripheral blood, drawn into EDTA-treated Vacutainer tubes. Ficoll-Paque density-gradient centrifugation was used to isolate PBMCs, with at least 6.5 million per sample. Total RNA, at least 6 micrograms per sample, was extracted from PBMCs with Trizol reagent. Naive CD45RAhigh/CD27high T cell percentages were measured by flow cytometry on a PBMC aliquot from every donor. The library was generated by 5' RACE. A second roughly 6 to 11 cycle PCR used a sample-barcoded 5' primer and a J-beta primer mix. Each TCR beta cDNA molecule received a unique molecular identifier from a template-switch 5' adaptor carrying 12 random nucleotides. At least 2.5 million CDR3-containing paired-end reads were obtained from each sample. First-strand cDNA was synthesized from all RNA with the Mint cDNA synthesis kit, primed by a TRBC-specific oligonucleotide. After uracil-DNA glycosylase treatment, a first 18-cycle PCR used universal primers M1SS and BC2_uni_R on all cDNA. On the authors' methods: For normalization, 1 million high-quality reads, each with a distinct molecular identifier, were randomly selected from each sample. Instead of being binned into consensus sequences, reads with shared molecular identifiers were discarded. MiTCR, run with a Q25 quality threshold and the strictest error-elimination algorithm, handled CDR3 identification, clonotype clustering and error correction. A nonparametric unseen species model with Euler transformation was used to estimate a lower bound on total TCR beta diversity. The raw public data were reprocessed by TCRdb itself: fastp quality trimming at Q25, MiXCR clonotype calling, in-frame beta chains only. Every distinct CDR3 protein forms one entry, paired with its most common genes and DNA. None of the V and J calls come from the authors' own analysis; TCRdb made them. The sample yields some 1,800,000 distinct CDR3 sequences; 30% to 40% were counted once. Roughly 23% of the sample rests with the top ten.

The receptor comes from a human donor in good health. Sequencing was performed on blood. The V gene is TRBV25-1 and the J gene is TRBJ1-2; a stretch of 12 junction bases matches TRBD1. In nucleotide form, the sequence is TGTGCCAGCAGTGAAGGGACAGGGGGCCCAAACTATGGCTACACCTTC. Its protein is CASSEGTGGPNYGYTF.